The clone carrying this T cell receptor beta chain was observed a single time. Donors were grouped by their self-reported clinical history. For recovered donors of Cohort 3, there were two negative PCRs, clearance, or symptom resolution. This sample is drawn from a study of blood T cell repertoires in COVID-19. Study-wide context: The analysed material was cDNA or gDNA that came from T cells, B-cell-depleted T cells, or PBMCs.

This CDR3 is 15 amino acids long. The germline CDR1 and CDR2 sequences are MDHEN and SYDVKM. Trimming removed 3 bases at V and 2 bases at J, with 13 bases between. Per the original data handling: Scientists estimated how many nucleated cells there were by amplifying reference gene primers. The data were produced by immunoSEQ multiplex PCR, yet TCRdb's version contains in-frame clones alone and is incomplete. That table furnishes V, J and clone size, whereas the DNA furnished D and trimming. Here the sample spans 200,000 to 250,000 clones, approximately 81% being singletons. The source is a man aged 40-55 years who had recovered from COVID-19. The sequenced material came from PBMCs or T cells enriched from blood (not recorded which). The J gene is TRBJ2-5, the V gene TRBV28; possible D gene TRBD2, 6 bases. The CDR3 protein is CASSFVPRGQETQYF. DNA of the CDR3: TGTGCCAGCAGTTTTGTCCCCCGGGGGCAAGAGACCCAGTACTTC.